This is a list of T cell receptor beta chains from one sample in a study of blood T cell repertoires in COVID-19. Assay used: immunoSEQ multiplex PCR; TCRdb lists only in-frame clones, some missing. In the table there are around 76,000 clones, around 91% of which are singletons. The sequenced material came from peripheral blood. The source of these receptors is a human donor in a cohort sampled during active COVID-19. The CDR3 runs from the conserved cysteine through the conserved F or W. The D gene is left open where the match is weak. Size is omitted from some rows. Given values are once, few, many or a class for expanded clones.

>TRBJ1-6|-|TRBV6-5|-
TGTGCCAGCAGTCCTGAGGGAGGGGCTGGTTCACCCCTCCACTTT
CASSPEGGAGSPLHF
>TRBJ2-3|-|TRBV10-1|TRBD1
TGCGCCAGCAACCCGGGACAGGGTTTTACAGATACGCAGTATTTT
CASNPGQGFTDTQYF
>TRBJ2-1|-|TRBV19|TRBD2
TGTGCCAGTAGTAATAGCGGGGGACCCACAATGGAGCAGTTCTTC
CASSNSGGPTMEQFF
>TRBJ1-3|once|TRBV18|-
TGTGCCAGCTCACCAGTTCCAGGGGTCCAACCTGGAAACACCATATATTTT
CASSPVPGVQPGNTIYF
>TRBJ2-3|-|TRBV15|TRBD2
TGTGCCACCAGCAGAGGAGGGAGGGCAGATACGCAGTATTTT
CATSRGGRADTQYF
>TRBJ2-1|-|TRBV9|-
TGTGCCAGCAGCCCTCAGGGAGGGGGCTACAATGAGCAGTTCTTC
CASSPQGGGYNEQFF
>TRBJ1-2|once|TRBV6-6|-
TGTGCCAGCAGCCACCGACAGGAGTCATATGGCTACACCTTC
CASSHRQESYGYTF
>TRBJ2-7|once|TRBV7-2|-
TGTGCCAGCAGCTTAAAAGGGGGGGTTGAGCAGTACTTC
CASSLKGGVEQYF
>TRBJ2-1|-|TRBV11-2|TRBD1
TGTGCCAGCAGCCCGGGACAGGGGGCGACTGAGCAGTTCTTC
CASSPGQGATEQFF
>TRBJ1-2|once|TRBV11-2|TRBD1
TGTGCCAGCAGCCAGGGACAGACCTATGGCTACACCTTC
CASSQGQTYGYTF
>TRBJ2-3|-|TRBV5-1|TRBD2
TGCGCCAGCAGCTTGGCTTTACTAGCGGGGTACACAGATACGCAGTATTTT
CASSLALLAGYTDTQYF
>TRBJ2-7|once|TRBV7-2|-
TGTGCCAGCAGCTTAGGTGGGCAGAACGAGCAGTACTTC
CASSLGGQNEQYF
>TRBJ2-7|-|TRBV3-1/TRBV3-2|-
TGTGCCAGCAGCCCCGGAGGCGTGGGGCAGTACTTC
CASSPGGVGQYF
>TRBJ2-7|-|TRBV5-1|-
TGCGCCAGCAGCCGGAGAAGAGGATCACCTGAGGAGTACTTC
CASSRRRGSPEEYF
>TRBJ2-7|-|TRBV5-4|TRBD2
TGTGCCAGCAGCCCTCCGGGGGGTCGCTCCTACGAGCAGTACTTC
CASSPPGGRSYEQYF
>TRBJ2-2|-|TRBV10-2|-
TGCGCCAGCCGGGCAGCGGATCTGAACACCGGGGAGCTGTTTTTT
CASRAADLNTGELFF
>TRBJ2-7|-|TRBV5-1|TRBD1
TGCGCCAGCCAGGAGTCGGGACAGGGTAACGAGCAGTACTTC
CASQESGQGNEQYF